This entry concerns a single T cell receptor (beta chain). As for time point: sample taken at primary tumor resection. Whole RNA, isolated from tumor, nontumor lung or frozen PBMC, was sequenced without prior sorting. Germline V CDR1 and CDR2: MNHEY, SVGAGI. The V end was cut by 5 bases, the J end by 8 bases, with 22 bases between. The CDR3 is 16 residues long. The data are from a study of spatial heterogeneity in lung cancer. TCRdb processed the 5' RACE reads anew with MiXCR; each CDR3 protein has one entry. The sample includes around 4,800 distinct CDR3 sequences, 15% to 20% of them seen just once. This chain connects TRBV6-5 to TRBJ2-1; D may be TRBD2 (5 bases). This TCR was sampled from a male donor with early-stage non-small cell lung cancer. This sample comprised PBMCs, obtained at surgery. CDR3 coding DNA: TGTGCCAGCAGTCACCAGACTATGGCGGTTGTTGATGAGCAGTTCTTC. Translation: CASSHQTMAVVDEQFF.